This T cell receptor beta chain was obtained from a study of cytomegalovirus exposure and HLA in healthy donors. General study findings and limits: Later work showed greater clonal expansion in HLA-associated TCR beta chains than in equally common others. Confirmation in vitro established that a few CMV-associated chains were specific for CMV antigens.

Details on this clone: Its antigen is not known.

The trim removed 0 bases at V and 9 bases at J, leaving 6 bases unmatched. The CDR3 is 15 amino acids. Per the germline V gene, CDR1 is SGHRS and CDR2 is YFSETQ. Vbeta (60) and Jbeta (13) primers were used in the PCR. The protocol was immunoSEQ multiplex PCR, while the TCRdb copy is restricted to in-frame clones and leaves out a portion. The profile shows some 160,000 clones, 80% to 85% of them singletons. Sequencing was done on a sample of PBMCs. This TCR was sampled from a male donor in good health and CMV-seronegative. This chain links TRBV5-1 with TRBJ1-6; the match to TRBD1 covers 7 bases. In DNA, the CDR3 is TGCGCCAGCAGCTTGGGACAGGGAGTCGGTTCACCCCTCCACTTT. This sequence encodes CASSLGQGVGSPLHF.